The 31 T cell receptor beta chains below come from one sample, sequenced in a study of CDR3 diversity in severe acne. TCRdb fed the PCR reads into MiXCR, producing one record per CDR3 protein. The sample includes roughly 100,000 distinct CDR3 sequences, 51% seen only once; the top ten take 9.5% to 15%. Sequences were obtained from blood. The source of these receptors is a male donor with acne.

This clonotype was recorded once. The CDR3 loop reads CASSQSARGDRQPQHF. For the CDR3, the DNA is TGTGCCAGCAGCCAAAGTGCTAGGGGGGACCGTCAGCCCCAGCATTTT. The chain couples TRBV9 to TRBJ1-5; perhaps TRBD1 as D (6 bases). The germline gives CDR1 SGDLS, CDR2 YYNGEE. V shed 4 bases and J shed 6 bases, with 20 bases lying between them. The CDR3 length is 16 residues.

This clonotype showed up many times. DNA for the CDR3: TGTGCCAGCAGTCAAGACGCCGGGACTAGCGTGAACAATGAGCAGTTCTTC. Translating gives CASSQDAGTSVNNEQFF. V is TRBV6-5 and J is TRBJ2-1; TRBD2 matches 10 bases. This CDR3 is built from 17 residues. Trimming took 5 bases from V and 5 from J; bases not matched to a gene: 12. Germline CDR1 MNHEY, CDR2 SVGAGI.

J is TRBJ2-1 and V is TRBV19, with TRBD2 matching 14 bases. J lost 0 bases, V lost 4 bases, and 2 bases had no gene match. Looked up from germline, CDR1 is LNHDA and CDR2 is SQIVND (reference sequence). CDR3 length: 17 residues. DNA of the CDR3: TGTGCCAGTAGTACGGGGACTAGCGGGAGCTCCTACAATGAGCAGTTCTTC. Encoded protein: CASSTGTSGSSYNEQFF.

Concerning this clonotype: The junction shows a germline mismatch at one end, possibly a read error. The chain employs TRBV24-1 and TRBJ1-1; no reliable D call. The CDR3 runs to 16 residues. The V gene's germline CDR1 is KGHDR and CDR2 SFDVKD. The CDR3 loop reads CATSATEGRGNAEAFF. The CDR3 nucleotides are TGTGCCACCAGTGCAACCGAAGGTCGTGGGAACGCTGAAGCTTTCTTT.

The V and J genes are TRBV28 and TRBJ2-7; D call uncertain. This CDR3 is 17 amino acids long. Deletions cut 7 bases from V and 2 bases from J, with 24 bases between. Germline-derived CDR1 and CDR2 are MDHEN and SYDVKM. CDR3 region: CASTLSPPGSGAYEQYF. For the CDR3, the DNA is TGTGCCAGCACCCTCTCCCCCCCGGGTTCTGGGGCCTACGAGCAGTACTTC.

This clonotype was seen ten or more times. This chain connects TRBV7-6 to TRBJ2-7; 8 bases are a match to TRBD1. The CDR3 is made up of 15 amino acids. Per the germline V gene, CDR1 is SGHVS and CDR2 is FNYEAQ. With V trimmed by 5 bases and J by 4 bases, 10 bases remained unmatched. CDR3 sequence: CASSNRAGGAYEQYV. DNA of the CDR3: TGTGCCAGCAGCAATAGGGCAGGGGGCGCGTACGAGCAGTACGTC.

The table lists this clonotype with a few counts. The chain combines TRBV12-3 or TRBV12-4 with TRBJ1-5; TRBD1 agrees at 9 bases. V lost 0 bases to trimming and J lost 6 bases; unmatched junction nucleotides: 3. The CDR3 is made up of 15 amino acids. CDR3 in DNA: TGTGCCAGCAGTTTAGCGGGACAGGGAGTTCAGCCCCAGCATTTT. Its translation is CASSLAGQGVQPQHF.

Notes on this clonotype: The CDR3 ends on some other residue instead of the conserved phenylalanine or tryptophan, so this is likely a read error. The DNA is left out, because the CDR3 cannot be placed on it with certainty; the CDR3 is given as TCRdb lists it. The V gene is TRBV9, the J gene TRBJ2-7. In germline, CDR1 is SGDLS, CDR2 YYNGEE. The CDR3 is 8 residues long, ends included. This CDR3 is CASSAALS.

This clonotype was seen repeatedly, ten times or more. V and J are TRBV6-1 and TRBJ2-1, with 8 bases fitting TRBD1. The ends lost 7 bases at V and 6 bases at J; junction bases unmatched: 5. The CDR3 loop spans 13 amino acids. The germline V gene has CDR1 MNHNS and CDR2 SASEGT. The CDR3 loop reads CASIPGQVNEQFF. The CDR3 DNA sequence: TGTGCCAGCATCCCGGGACAGGTCAATGAGCAGTTCTTC.

The chain is built from TRBV3-1 and TRBJ2-7; 8 nucleotides match TRBD2. The CDR3 totals 13 residues. Germline loops: CDR1 LGHDT, CDR2 YNNKEL (reference sequence). As DNA, the CDR3 is TGTGGTACGCAGGGGAGCGGGAGTTACGAGCAGTACTTC. Protein product: CGTQGSGSYEQYF.

This clonotype was found many times. The genes are TRBV19 and TRBJ2-5; D possibly corresponds to TRBD1 (6 bases). The CDR3 extends over 13 amino acids. Looked up from germline, CDR1 is LNHDA and CDR2 is SQIVND (reference sequence). Deletions cut 5 bases from V and 5 bases from J, with 12 bases between. CDR3 protein: CASSLRTAETQYF. The CDR3 DNA reads TGTGCCAGTAGTCTCAGGACAGCGGAGACCCAGTACTTC.

This chain uses TRBV7-9 with TRBJ1-2; 12 bases match TRBD1. Germline loops: CDR1 SEHNR, CDR2 FQNEAQ (reference sequence). V lost 2 bases, J lost 6 bases, and 7 bases stayed unmatched. The CDR3 is 16 residues long. Written as DNA, the CDR3 is TGTGCCAGCAGCTTAAGCGGGACAGGGGGCGCAAATGGCTACACCTTC. Translated, it gives CASSLSGTGGANGYTF.

This clonotype showed up many times. CDR3 sequence: CASSILSPVTGYYGYTF. The CDR3 DNA is TGTGCCAGTAGTATCCTTTCCCCCGTGACAGGGTACTATGGCTACACCTTC. The V and J genes are TRBV19 and TRBJ1-2, with 7 bases matching TRBD1. Trimming cost V 3 bases and J 3 bases; bases outside gene matches: 13. The CDR3 covers 17 residues. CDR1 is LNHDA and CDR2 is SQIVND in the germline V gene (reference sequence).

As to this clonotype: Possible read error: a much larger clone is one base away. This rearrangement joins TRBV6-6 to TRBJ1-2, with 9 nucleotides matching TRBD1. V lost 6 bases to trimming and J lost 3 bases; unmatched junction nucleotides: 5. This CDR3 has 14 residues. Germline-derived CDR1 and CDR2 are MNHNY and SVGAGI (reference sequence). The CDR3 region has the DNA TGTGCCAGCAGGGGGGGGACAGGGTACTATGGCTACACCTTC. It is translated as CASRGGTGYYGYTF.

The table lists this clonotype with a few counts. The chain recombines TRBV14 with TRBJ2-3, with TRBD1 as a possible D gene (6 bases). The ends were cut back, 2 bases at V and 2 bases at J, with 11 bases in the middle. CDR1 SGHDN and CDR2 FVKESK come from the germline V gene. The CDR3 loop spans 15 amino acids. Here the CDR3 reads CASSQLTGYTDTQYF. The CDR3, as DNA: TGTGCCAGCAGCCAATTGACAGGATACACAGATACGCAGTATTTT.

This chain joins TRBV3-1 and TRBJ2-2; D possibly matches TRBD1 or TRBD2 (5 bases each). V lost 1 base, J lost 5 bases, and 11 bases lay in between. The CDR3 runs to 15 residues. Germline assignment: CDR1 LGHDT and CDR2 YNNKEL (reference sequence). CDR3 DNA: TGTGCCAGCAGCCAAGTCCCGGGACGTACCGGGGAGCTGTTTTTT. Amino acids: CASSQVPGRTGELFF. The complete variable domain, with remaining parts taken from reference TRBV3-1 and TRBJ2-2, reads DTAVSQTPKYLVTQMGNDKSIKCEQNLGHDTMYWYKQDSKKFLKIMFSYNNKELIINETVPNRFSPKSPDKAHLNLHINSLELGDSAVYFCASSQVPGRTGELFFGEGSRLTVL.

This clonotype appeared a few times. A junction boundary mismatches the germline segment, possibly from a read error. The genes are TRBV10-3 and TRBJ2-6; no reliable D call. Per the germline V gene, CDR1 is ENHRY and CDR2 is SYGVKD. The CDR3 is 16 residues long. The CDR3 sequence: CASSPVSGSGANVLTF. In nucleotides, the CDR3 is TGTGCCAGCAGTCCGGTCTCAGGCTCTGGGGCCAACGTCCTGACTTTC.

The rearrangement uses TRBV13 and TRBJ1-2; the match to TRBD1 covers 7 bases. Germline V lookup: CDR1 PRHDT, CDR2 FYEKMQ (reference sequence). The V segment lost 3 bases and the J segment 5 bases; nucleotides outside the gene matches: 9. This CDR3 region has 15 residues. CDR3 loop: CASSFFKGQSYGYTF. As DNA, the CDR3 is TGTGCCAGCAGCTTTTTTAAGGGACAGAGTTATGGCTACACCTTC.

This clonotype has more than one count but fewer than ten. V is TRBV4-1 and J is TRBJ2-1, with 9 bases that match TRBD2. Per the germline V gene, CDR1 is MGHRA and CDR2 is YSYEKL. There are 19 residues in the CDR3. Trimming took 3 bases from V and 0 from J; bases not matched to a gene: 12. In DNA form, the CDR3 reads TGCGCCAGCAGCCATCCGGGACTAGCAAGGGGGAGCTCCTACAATGAGCAGTTCTTC. Protein: CASSHPGLARGSSYNEQFF.

The CDR3 is CATSGRGETQYF. For the CDR3, the DNA is TGTGCCACCAGCGGGAGAGGGGAGACCCAGTACTTC. The chain has TRBV15 and TRBJ2-5, with D possibly being TRBD2 (5 bases). V was cut by 5 bases and J by 5 bases, with 9 bases left in between. CDR3 size: 12 residues. Germline values: CDR1 LNHNV, CDR2 YYDKDF (reference sequence).

Only a few counts were recorded for this clonotype. The germline gene is not matched at one end of the junction; a read error may be the cause. V and J are TRBV4-1 and TRBJ1-1; D not resolved. The CDR3 runs to 15 residues. Germline V gene sequence: CDR1 MGHRA, CDR2 YSYEKL. The CDR3 DNA reads as TGTGCCAGCAGCCTGCACCCGGGCCTAGACACTGAAGCTTTCTTT. This encodes CASSLHPGLDTEAFF.

This clonotype was observed once. The CDR3 DNA follows: TGTGCCACCAGCAGACGGACCGATAGTACTGAAGCTTTCTTT. Translating it yields CATSRRTDSTEAFF. The chain joins TRBV15 to TRBJ1-1, with D uncertain. Trimming took 2 bases from V and 5 from J, leaving 12 bases between them. From germline, CDR1 is LNHNV and CDR2 YYDKDF (reference sequence). The CDR3 is made up of 14 amino acids.

The J gene is TRBJ2-1, the V gene TRBV9; 15 bases line up with TRBD2. Germline CDR1 reads SGDLS; CDR2 reads YYNGEE. CDR3 length: 16 amino acids. Trimming removed 0 bases from V and 7 bases from J; junction bases left unmatched: 2. The CDR3 sequence is CASSVGTSGRGNEQFF. In nucleotides, the CDR3 is TGTGCCAGCAGCGTAGGGACTAGCGGGAGGGGAAATGAGCAGTTCTTC.

This clonotype was seen at least ten times. The chain has TRBV12-3 or TRBV12-4 and TRBJ1-2; 10 nucleotides align to TRBD1. The CDR3 totals 13 residues. Unmatched junction bases numbered 5, after V lost 3 bases and J lost 10 bases. The CDR3 protein is CASSFAGTGDYTF. In DNA form, the CDR3 reads TGTGCCAGCAGTTTCGCCGGGACAGGGGACTACACCTTC.

The sample holds many counts of this clonotype. The rearrangement uses TRBV12-3 or TRBV12-4 and TRBJ2-1; 10 nucleotides agree with TRBD2. Trimming took 1 base from V and 15 from J; bases not matched to a gene: 6. The CDR3 runs 13 residues. The CDR3 here is CASSLEAGGWLFF. Written as DNA, the CDR3 is TGTGCCAGCAGTTTAGAAGCGGGAGGGTGGTTGTTCTTC.

Here the CDR3 reads CATSAARDTSYEQYF. The DNA of the CDR3 is TGTGCCACCAGTGCCGCGAGGGACACTTCCTACGAGCAGTACTTC. The chain uses TRBV24-1 and TRBJ2-7; D may be TRBD1 (6 bases). Deletions cut 5 bases from V and 1 base from J, with 14 bases between. Per the germline V gene, CDR1 is KGHDR and CDR2 is SFDVKD. CDR3 size: 15 residues.

The V call is TRBV6-6, the J call TRBJ1-2; the D gene is possibly TRBD1 (5 bases). The CDR3 covers 15 residues. Germline CDR1 MNHNY, CDR2 SVGAGI (reference sequence). The V end lost 2 bases, the J end lost 3 bases, and 13 bases lay between the germline ends. CDR3 nucleotides: TGTGCCAGCAGTTACGCGGGAATGGGACACTATGGCTACACCTTC. Amino acids: CASSYAGMGHYGYTF.

To note about this clonotype: Because it lacks the conserved phenylalanine or tryptophan at the end, this CDR3 is likely a read error. The chain has TRBV29-1 and TRBJ1-2; a possible D gene is TRBD1 (5 bases). With 6 bases removed from V and 5 bases from J, the gap between germline ends came to 16 bases. Germline CDR1 and CDR2: SQVTM and ANQGSEA. The CDR3 is made up of 13 amino acids. CDR3 in DNA: TGCAGCGTCCTTTCGGGACGGGAATATGGCTACACCCTC. It is translated as CSVLSGREYGYTL.

This rearrangement joins TRBV14 to TRBJ2-7; D unresolved. CDR3 length: 13 amino acids. V was trimmed by 4 bases and J by 7 bases, leaving 14 bases between them. Germline lookup yields CDR1 SGHDN and CDR2 FVKESK. This chain's CDR3 is CASSRDRKAEQYF. In DNA, the CDR3 is TGTGCCAGCAGCCGGGATAGAAAAGCGGAGCAGTACTTC.

CDR3 in DNA: TGTGCCAGCAGTGACTCACTAGCGGCGTACAATGAGCAGTTCTTC. Its protein product is CASSDSLAAYNEQFF. The gene calls are TRBV6-4 and TRBJ2-1, with 8 bases lining up with TRBD2. This CDR3 spans 15 amino acids. Germline V gene sequence: CDR1 MRHNA, CDR2 SNTAGT. V lost 0 bases, J lost 4 bases, and 2 bases stayed unmatched.

This clonotype has only a few counts. The CDR3 loop is CASSEYSAGREKLFF. DNA of the CDR3: TGTGCCAGCAGTGAATACTCGGCTGGGCGGGAAAAACTGTTTTTT. This chain joins TRBV25-1 and TRBJ1-4; D is uncertain. The CDR3 has 15 residues. V was trimmed by 0 bases and J by 8 bases, leaving 13 bases between them. Germline CDR1 MGHDK, CDR2 SYGVNS.